The sample holds a few counts of the clone carrying this T cell receptor beta chain. This record comes from a study of T-cell memory formation after mild COVID-19. TCRdb itself ran the 5' RACE reads through MiXCR, one entry per CDR3 protein. Of around 200,000 distinct CDR3 sequences in the sample, about a fifth were seen once. The sequence was obtained from an adult woman who had mild COVID-19 (a few samples of this study predate the infection). Cell type and time point are not known. Sequenced sample: PBMCs or a T cell subset sorted from them (not recorded which).

CDR3 DNA sequence: TGTGCCATTGACGGACGGGACCCTGGCGCCCGGGGTTTTTTTGAGCAGTTCTTC. Translating gives CAIDGRDPGARGFFEQFF. This chain connects TRBV7-9 to TRBJ2-1; D tentatively reads TRBD1 or TRBD2 (5 bases each). The CDR3 is 18 residues long. Trimming pared 10 bases from V and 9 bases from J, leaving 34 bases between. The germline V gene encodes CDR1 SEHNR and CDR2 FQNEAQ (reference sequence).